This paragraph reports one TCR beta chain. This CDR3 is built from 13 residues. V shed 4 bases, J shed 9 bases, and the junction held 10 bases outside the gene matches. Germline lookup yields CDR1 SGHNT and CDR2 YYREEE (reference sequence). Data came from immunoSEQ multiplex PCR; TCRdb stores just in-frame clones and leaves some out. The table lists 1.5 million to 1.9 million clones, under 99% of them singletons. This record belongs to a study of shared clonotypes between healthy human individuals. This clonotype originated in a man younger than 45 in good health. The chain links TRBV5-4 to TRBJ2-7; 7 bases fit TRBD1. Sequencing was carried out using naive CD4+ T cells sorted from blood. Subset given: CD45RA+ positively selected. CDR3 sequence: CASSLQGTEGQYF. As DNA, the CDR3 is TGTGCCAGCAGCCTGCAAGGGACAGAGGGGCAGTACTTC.